This T cell receptor beta chain was recorded in a study of blood T cell repertoires in COVID-19 (dated by TCRdb to the early 2020s). For the study in its entirety: Collaborator samples came from the United States, Italy and Spain and covered acute and convalescent phases of COVID-19. The prospective study material was composed of cDNA or gDNA derived from T cells, B-cell-depleted T cells, or PBMCs. Deeply sampled blood TCRbeta repertoires from subjects exposed to, actively infected with, or recovered from COVID-19 were included in the dataset. The repertoires were released in a freely available public database intended as a resource for research on the immune response to SARS-CoV-2. Samples were obtained from the ongoing ImmuneRACE study (first 160 participants) and from over 1,000 subjects provided by 6 global collaborators. The sample metadata nearly always contained a de-identified subject ID, COVID-19 status, age in years and sex. Where available, HLA class I and class II types were taken from metadata supplied by the sample provider and were not determined by assay-based typing.

The collaborating institutions used their own protocols to collect whole blood in K2EDTA tubes. Collaborator samples were shipped for TCRbeta analysis as frozen whole blood, isolated PBMCs, or DNA extracted from either sample type. On the study overall, not on this receptor specifically: How much clinical and demographic metadata was included differed by source and by participant, and the metadata was provided uncurated.

Notes on this clone: This clone's antigen is unknown. No qualities accompany the bases; no much larger clone lies one base away.

The germline V end is reduced by 1 base and the J end by 10 bases; junction bases left unmatched: 0. The CDR3 contains 14 residues, cysteine and phenylalanine counted. Of all the DNA, just the CDR3 is kept, 42 bases in frame from base 1. The germline V gene sets CDR1 to SGHTA and CDR2 to FQGNSA. TCRbeta CDR3 regions were amplified from genomic DNA by means of the immunoSEQ Assay, a bias-controlled multiplex PCR. The study's processing was this. Within the assay, amplification of reference gene primers was used to estimate how many nucleated cells each sample contained. To quantify the absolute abundance of each unique TCRbeta CDR3 rearrangement, sequence reads were collapsed and filtered. For each sample, productive Simpson clonality was calculated as the square root of Simpson's diversity index across productive rearrangements. TCRdb re-hosts the immuneACCESS table, in-frame sequences only. Its copies lack some clones; in the studies checked, an unresolved V gene accounts for under half of them, and the cause for the rest is not known. Clonal size and the V and J genes are those of that table, whereas D and trimming came from the DNA. The sample contains over 120,000 clones, 65% to 90% of them found a single time. Around 9.6% of the sample rests with the top ten.

Material for sequencing was peripheral blood. The clonotype originates from a man aged 55 to 70 with active or convalescent COVID-19. The rearrangement joined TRBV7-2 to TRBJ2-4, with TRBD2 identical over 14 junction bases. The sequenced DNA is TGTGCCAGCAGCTTAGGACTAGCGGGGGGGATTCAGTACTTC. Translation gives CASSLGLAGGIQYF.